The following is a TCR beta chain sequence with its context. Sequencing was performed with immunoSEQ multiplex PCR; in TCRdb, only in-frame clones are kept and a portion is missing. The table records 55,000 to 70,000 clones, roughly nine tenths of them present only once. These data belong to a study of T cell changes during pregnancy in multiple sclerosis. CDR3 length: 13 residues. V was shortened by 7 bases and J by 2 bases, with 12 bases between the two germline ends. Per the germline V gene, CDR1 is MNHNS and CDR2 is SASEGT. The sequencing here drew on CD4+ T cells from peripheral blood mononuclear cells, taken in the third trimester of pregnancy. This receptor was obtained from a female donor with multiple sclerosis, enrolled in a pregnancy study. The V gene is TRBV6-1, the J gene TRBJ2-7, with a possible D match to TRBD1 (6 bases). The CDR3 is CASIPRGTYEQYF. CDR3 DNA sequence: TGTGCCAGCATCCCAAGGGGGACCTACGAGCAGTACTTC.